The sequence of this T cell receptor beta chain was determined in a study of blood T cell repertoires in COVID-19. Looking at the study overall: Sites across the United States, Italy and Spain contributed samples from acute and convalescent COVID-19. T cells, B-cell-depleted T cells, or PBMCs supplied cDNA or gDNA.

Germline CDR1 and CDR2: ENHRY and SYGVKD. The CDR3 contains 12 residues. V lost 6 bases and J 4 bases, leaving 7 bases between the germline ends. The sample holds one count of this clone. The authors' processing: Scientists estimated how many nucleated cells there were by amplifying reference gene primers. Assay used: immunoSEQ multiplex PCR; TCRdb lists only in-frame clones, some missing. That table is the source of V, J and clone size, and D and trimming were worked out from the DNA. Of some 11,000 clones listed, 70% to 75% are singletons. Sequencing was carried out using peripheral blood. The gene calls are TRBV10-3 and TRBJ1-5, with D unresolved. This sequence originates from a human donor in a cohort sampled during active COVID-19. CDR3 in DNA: TGTGCCATCAGAGACATTAATCAGCCCCAGCATTTT. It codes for CAIRDINQPQHF.